Each of the 9 T cell receptor beta chains below was sequenced from the same sample in a study of blood T cell repertoires in COVID-19. Generated by immunoSEQ multiplex PCR, the TCRdb table keeps only in-frame clones and is missing some. The sample has nearly 110,000 clones, approximately 88% seen once. Sequencing input: peripheral blood. The source is a human donor in a cohort sampled during active COVID-19.

The chain joins TRBV5-1 to TRBJ2-1, with 8 bases lining up with TRBD1. Trimming took 0 bases from V and 7 from J; bases not matched to a gene: 6. Germline values: CDR1 SGHRS, CDR2 YFSETQ. The length of the CDR3 is 15 residues. For the CDR3, the DNA is TGCGCCAGCAGCTTGGGGCAGGGGGCGAAAAATGAGCAGTTCTTC. Translation gives CASSLGQGAKNEQFF. Full variable domain (missing parts from reference TRBV5-1 and TRBJ2-1): KAGVTQTPRYLIKTRGQQVTLSCSPISGHRSVSWYQQTPGQGLQFLFEYFSETQRNKGNFPGRFSGRQFSNSRSEMNVSTLELGDSALYLCASSLGQGAKNEQFFGPGTRLTVL.

This clone was detected only once. This sequence joins TRBV7-6 and TRBJ1-1, with 8 bases identical to TRBD1. The CDR3 runs 16 residues. CDR1 and CDR2 (germline): SGHVS, FNYEAQ. V lost 2 bases and J lost 0; bases outside the gene matches: 5. DNA for the CDR3: TGTGCCAGCAGCTTAATCCAGGGGGCTATGAACACTGAAGCTTTCTTT. Protein product: CASSLIQGAMNTEAFF.

The chain links TRBV3-1 (or the pseudogene TRBV3-2) to TRBJ2-5; 11 positions match TRBD1. The CDR3 has 17 amino acids. Losses at the gene ends were 0 bases for V and 4 bases for J; bases not matched to a gene: 7. Germline V gene sequence: CDR1 LGHDT, CDR2 YNNKEL (reference sequence). CDR3 DNA: TGTGCCAGCAGCCAAGATCTGGAGGACAGGGGGCGAGAGACCCAGTACTTC. Translation gives CASSQDLEDRGRETQYF.

The J gene is TRBJ2-5, the V gene TRBV6-2 or TRBV6-3; D is perhaps TRBD2 (5 bases). The ends were cut back, 6 bases at V and 5 bases at J, with 16 bases in the middle. CDR3 size: 14 residues. Germline lookup yields CDR1 MNHEY and CDR2 SVGEGT. The CDR3 bases are TGTGCCAGCAGCCGAGTGACGGGGTCGGAGACCCAGTACTTC. This codes for CASSRVTGSETQYF.

DNA for the CDR3: TGTGCCACCAGGGAGTCGGGGAGCCACCAGACGCAGTATTTT. Amino acids: CATRESGSHQTQYF. This chain connects TRBV24-1 to TRBJ2-3, with D perhaps TRBD2 (5 bases). Germline V lookup: CDR1 KGHDR, CDR2 SFDVKD. V lost 7 bases to trimming and J lost 9 bases, with 19 bases between them. The CDR3 totals 14 residues.

This chain links TRBV28 with TRBJ2-1; a possible D gene is TRBD1 (6 bases). The CDR3 totals 17 residues. Trimming took off 7 bases at V and 4 bases at J, with 23 bases between the two ends. In germline, CDR1 is MDHEN, CDR2 SYDVKM. The DNA for the CDR3 is TGTGCCAGCACCGCCTCCCCGGGGACATCCGCTTACAATGAGCAGTTCTTC. Its protein product is CASTASPGTSAYNEQFF.

J is TRBJ2-7 and V is TRBV7-2; D perhaps matches TRBD2 (5 bases). This CDR3 is built from 12 residues. V lost 4 bases, J lost 6 bases, and 10 bases lay in between. CDR1 SGHTA and CDR2 FQGNSA come from the germline V gene. CDR3 nucleotide sequence: TGTGCCAGCAGCTCTGGACTCGGCGAGCAGTACTTC. It codes for CASSSGLGEQYF.

The gene calls are TRBV28 and TRBJ1-3; 7 bases are shared with TRBD1. The CDR3 runs to 14 residues. After removal of 6 bases from V and 4 bases from J, the junction contained 6 bases not matched to a gene. Per germline, CDR1 MDHEN and CDR2 SYDVKM. CDR3 bases: TGTGCCAGCAGCGACAGGGTAGGGGGAAACACCATATATTTT. Encoded protein: CASSDRVGGNTIYF.

CDR3 protein: CAWSQDSGTEAFF. In DNA form, the CDR3 reads TGTGCCTGGTCCCAGGATTCCGGCACTGAAGCTTTCTTT. This sequence joins TRBV30 and TRBJ1-1; no firm D call. CDR3 length equals 13 residues. The V and J ends lost 5 bases and 4 bases respectively, with 14 bases between them. Germline V gives CDR1 GTSNPN, CDR2 SVGIG (reference sequence).